This TCR beta chain came from a study of beta chain features in type 1 diabetes. Via CD45RO/CCR7/CD25/CD127/CD95/CD27, cells of the CD4+ naive, central memory, regulatory and stem cell-like memory subsets were sorted. With V trimmed by 5 bases and J by 5 bases, 10 bases remained unmatched. The CDR3 contains 14 residues. From germline, CDR1 is SQVTM and CDR2 ANQGSEA. Reverse transcribing all isolated RNA meant expressed TCRB transcripts were sequenced. Measured with immunoSEQ multiplex PCR; TCRdb has only the in-frame clones, and not every one. The sample consists of roughly 290,000 clones, under 8.5% of them appearing once. In its sample, this clone was seen a few times.

This chain uses TRBV29-1 with TRBJ1-1, with 8 bases identical to TRBD1. The sequence was collected from a woman between 18 and 29 years old in good health. The sequencing input was central memory CD4+ T cells from blood. CDR3 nucleotides: TGCAGCGTTATTGTGCAGGGGGCTAAAACTGAAGCTTTCTTT. Translation: CSVIVQGAKTEAFF.